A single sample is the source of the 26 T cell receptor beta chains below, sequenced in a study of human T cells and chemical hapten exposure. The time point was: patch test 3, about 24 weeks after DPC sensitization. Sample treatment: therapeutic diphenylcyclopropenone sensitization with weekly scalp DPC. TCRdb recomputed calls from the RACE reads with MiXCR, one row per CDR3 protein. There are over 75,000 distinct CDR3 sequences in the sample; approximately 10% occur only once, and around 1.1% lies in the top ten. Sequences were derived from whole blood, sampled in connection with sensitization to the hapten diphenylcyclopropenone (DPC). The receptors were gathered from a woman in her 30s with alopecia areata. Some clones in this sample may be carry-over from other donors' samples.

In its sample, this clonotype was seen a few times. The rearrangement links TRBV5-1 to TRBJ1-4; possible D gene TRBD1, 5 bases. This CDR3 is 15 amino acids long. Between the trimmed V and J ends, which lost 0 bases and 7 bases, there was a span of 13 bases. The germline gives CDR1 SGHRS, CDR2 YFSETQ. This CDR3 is CASSLDNVGGEKLFF. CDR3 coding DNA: TGCGCCAGCAGCTTGGACAACGTCGGGGGTGAAAAACTGTTTTTT.

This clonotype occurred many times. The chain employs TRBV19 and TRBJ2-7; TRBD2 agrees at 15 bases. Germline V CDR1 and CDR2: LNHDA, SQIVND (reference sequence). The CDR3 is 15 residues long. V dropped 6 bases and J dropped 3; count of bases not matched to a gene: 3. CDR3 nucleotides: TGTGCCAGTAGCGGACTAGCGGGAGGGAGCTACGAGCAGTACTTC. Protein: CASSGLAGGSYEQYF.

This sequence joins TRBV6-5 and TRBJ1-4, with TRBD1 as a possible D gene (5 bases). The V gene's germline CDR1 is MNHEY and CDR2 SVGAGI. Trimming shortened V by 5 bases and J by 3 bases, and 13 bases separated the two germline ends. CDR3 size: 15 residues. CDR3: CASSDPGGANEKLFF. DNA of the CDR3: TGTGCCAGCAGTGACCCGGGGGGGGCTAATGAAAAACTGTTTTTT.

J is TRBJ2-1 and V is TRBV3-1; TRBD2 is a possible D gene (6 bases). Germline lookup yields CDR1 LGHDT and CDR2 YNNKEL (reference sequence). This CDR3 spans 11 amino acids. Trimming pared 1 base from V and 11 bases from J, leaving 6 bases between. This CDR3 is CASSQGTKQFF. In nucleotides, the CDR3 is TGTGCCAGCAGCCAAGGGACTAAGCAGTTCTTC.

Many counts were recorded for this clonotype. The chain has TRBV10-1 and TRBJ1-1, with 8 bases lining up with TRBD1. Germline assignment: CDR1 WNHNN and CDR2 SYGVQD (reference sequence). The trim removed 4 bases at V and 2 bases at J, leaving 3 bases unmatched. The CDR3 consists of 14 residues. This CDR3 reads CASSGQGLNTEAFF. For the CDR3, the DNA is TGCGCCAGCAGTGGACAGGGGCTAAACACTGAAGCTTTCTTT.

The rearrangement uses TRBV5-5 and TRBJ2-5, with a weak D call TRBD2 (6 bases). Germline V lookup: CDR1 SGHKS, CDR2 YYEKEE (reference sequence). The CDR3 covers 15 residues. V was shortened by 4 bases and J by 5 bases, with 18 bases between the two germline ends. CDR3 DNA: TGTGCCAGCAGCCCCCTCGGAGGGGCTGGGGAGACCCAGTACTTC. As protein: CASSPLGGAGETQYF.

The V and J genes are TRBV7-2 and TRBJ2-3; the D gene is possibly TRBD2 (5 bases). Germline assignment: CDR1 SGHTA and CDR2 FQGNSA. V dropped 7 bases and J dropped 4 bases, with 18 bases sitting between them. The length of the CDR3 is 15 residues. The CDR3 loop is CASIFFGVASDTQYF. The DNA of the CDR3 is TGTGCCAGCATTTTTTTCGGGGTAGCCTCAGATACGCAGTATTTT.

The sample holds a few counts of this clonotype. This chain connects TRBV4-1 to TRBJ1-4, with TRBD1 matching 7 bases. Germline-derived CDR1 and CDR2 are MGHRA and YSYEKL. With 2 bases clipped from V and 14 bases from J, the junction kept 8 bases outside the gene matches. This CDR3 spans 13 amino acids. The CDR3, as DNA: TGCGCCAGCAGCCAACCCGGACAGGCGAGGCTGTTTTTT. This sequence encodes CASSQPGQARLFF.

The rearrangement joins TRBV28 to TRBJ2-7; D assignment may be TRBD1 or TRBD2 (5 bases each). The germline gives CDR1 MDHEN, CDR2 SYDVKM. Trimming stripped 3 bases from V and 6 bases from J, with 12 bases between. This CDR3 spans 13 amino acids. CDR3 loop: CASSFVDGAEQYF. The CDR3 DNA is TGTGCCAGCAGTTTCGTTGACGGGGCCGAGCAGTACTTC.

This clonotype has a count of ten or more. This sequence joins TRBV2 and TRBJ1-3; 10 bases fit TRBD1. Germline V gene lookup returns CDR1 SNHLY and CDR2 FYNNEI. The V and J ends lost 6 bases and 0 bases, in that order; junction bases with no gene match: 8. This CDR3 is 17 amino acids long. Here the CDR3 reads CASSRDRGLSSGNTIYF. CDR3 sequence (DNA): TGTGCCAGCAGCCGGGACAGGGGCCTGAGCTCTGGAAACACCATATATTTT.

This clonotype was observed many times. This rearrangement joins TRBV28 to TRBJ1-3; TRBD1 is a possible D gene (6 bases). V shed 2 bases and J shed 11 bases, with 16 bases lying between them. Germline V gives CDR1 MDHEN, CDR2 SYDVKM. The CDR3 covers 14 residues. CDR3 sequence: CASSLPGHHFSIYF. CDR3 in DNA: TGTGCCAGCAGTTTACCGGGACACCATTTTTCCATATATTTT.

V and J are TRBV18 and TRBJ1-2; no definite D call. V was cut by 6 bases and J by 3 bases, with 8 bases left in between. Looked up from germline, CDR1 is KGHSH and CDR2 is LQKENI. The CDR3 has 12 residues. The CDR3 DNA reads TGTGCCAGCTCCTCAGAAGACTATGGCTACACCTTC. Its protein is CASSSEDYGYTF.

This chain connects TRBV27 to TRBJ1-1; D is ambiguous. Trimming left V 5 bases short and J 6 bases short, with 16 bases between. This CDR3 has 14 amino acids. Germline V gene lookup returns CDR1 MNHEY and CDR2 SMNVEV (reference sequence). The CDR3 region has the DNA TGTGCCAGCAGTAGAGTCGAGGGATACGCTGAAGCTTTCTTT. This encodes CASSRVEGYAEAFF.

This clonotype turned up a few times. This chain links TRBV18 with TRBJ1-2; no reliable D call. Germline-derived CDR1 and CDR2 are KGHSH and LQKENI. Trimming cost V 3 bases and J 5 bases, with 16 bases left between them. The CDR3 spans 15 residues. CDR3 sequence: CASSPVEGFGYGYTF. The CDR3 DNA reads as TGTGCCAGCTCACCCGTTGAGGGATTTGGGTATGGCTACACCTTC.

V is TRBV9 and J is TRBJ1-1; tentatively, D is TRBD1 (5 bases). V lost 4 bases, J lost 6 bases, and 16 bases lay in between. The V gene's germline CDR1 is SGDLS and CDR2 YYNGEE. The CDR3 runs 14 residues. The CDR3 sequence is CASSTDGGFAEAFF. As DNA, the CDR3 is TGTGCCAGCAGCACCGACGGGGGATTCGCTGAAGCTTTCTTT.

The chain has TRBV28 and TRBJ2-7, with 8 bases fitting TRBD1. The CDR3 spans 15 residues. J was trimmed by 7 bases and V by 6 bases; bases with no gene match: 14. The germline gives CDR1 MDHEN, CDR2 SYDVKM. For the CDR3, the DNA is TGTGCCAGCAGCCGTGGGACAGGAGACTGGTTTGAGCAGTACGTC. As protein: CASSRGTGDWFEQYV.

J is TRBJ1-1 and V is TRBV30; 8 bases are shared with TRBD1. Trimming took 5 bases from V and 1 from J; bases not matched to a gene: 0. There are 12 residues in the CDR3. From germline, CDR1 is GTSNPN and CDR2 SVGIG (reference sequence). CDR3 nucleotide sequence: TGTGCCTGGGACAGGGGGAACACTGAAGCTTTCTTT. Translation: CAWDRGNTEAFF.

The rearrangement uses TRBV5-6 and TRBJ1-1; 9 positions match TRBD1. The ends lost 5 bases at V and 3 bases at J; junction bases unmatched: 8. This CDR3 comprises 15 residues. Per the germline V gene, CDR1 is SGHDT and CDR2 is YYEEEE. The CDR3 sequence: CASSYTGGMHTEAFF. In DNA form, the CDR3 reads TGTGCCAGCAGTTATACAGGGGGCATGCACACTGAAGCTTTCTTT.

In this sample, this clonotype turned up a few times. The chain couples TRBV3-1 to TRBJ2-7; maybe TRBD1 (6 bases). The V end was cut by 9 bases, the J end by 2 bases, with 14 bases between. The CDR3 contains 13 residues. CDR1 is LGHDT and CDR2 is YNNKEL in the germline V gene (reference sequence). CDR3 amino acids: CASESRGTYEQYF. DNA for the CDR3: TGTGCCAGTGAAAGCAGGGGAACCTACGAGCAGTACTTC.

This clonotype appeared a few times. The CDR3 sequence: CASSSTEYGYTF. CDR3 sequence (DNA): TGTGCCAGCAGTTCGACGGAGTATGGCTACACCTTC. The gene calls are TRBV12-3 or TRBV12-4 and TRBJ1-2; D gene ambiguous. V shed 4 bases and J shed 5 bases, with 8 bases lying between them. The CDR3 is made up of 12 amino acids.

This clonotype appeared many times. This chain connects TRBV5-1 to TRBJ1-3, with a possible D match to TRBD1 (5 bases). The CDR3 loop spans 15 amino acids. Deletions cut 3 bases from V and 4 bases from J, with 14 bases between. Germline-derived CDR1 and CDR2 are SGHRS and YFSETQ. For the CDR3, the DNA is TGCGCCAGCAGCTCAACCCCAGGGTCAGGAAACACCATATATTTT. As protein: CASSSTPGSGNTIYF.

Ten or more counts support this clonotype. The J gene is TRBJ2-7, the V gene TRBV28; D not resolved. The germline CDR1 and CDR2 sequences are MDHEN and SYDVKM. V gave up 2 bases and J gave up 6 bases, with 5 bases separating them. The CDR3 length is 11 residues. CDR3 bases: TGTGCCAGCAGTTTAAAAAGCGAGCAGTACGTC. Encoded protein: CASSLKSEQYV.

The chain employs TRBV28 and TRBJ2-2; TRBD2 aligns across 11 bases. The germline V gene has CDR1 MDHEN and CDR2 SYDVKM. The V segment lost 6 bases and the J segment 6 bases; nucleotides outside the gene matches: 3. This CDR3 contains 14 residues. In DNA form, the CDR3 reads TGTGCCAGCAGGACACTAGCGGGAGCCGGGGAGCTGTTTTTT. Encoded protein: CASRTLAGAGELFF.

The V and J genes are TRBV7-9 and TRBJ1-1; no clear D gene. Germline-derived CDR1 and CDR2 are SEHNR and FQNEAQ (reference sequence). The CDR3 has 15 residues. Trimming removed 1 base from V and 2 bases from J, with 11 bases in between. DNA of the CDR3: TGTGCCAGCAGCTTAGGGCAGGCCCTCAACACTGAAGCTTTCTTT. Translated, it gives CASSLGQALNTEAFF.

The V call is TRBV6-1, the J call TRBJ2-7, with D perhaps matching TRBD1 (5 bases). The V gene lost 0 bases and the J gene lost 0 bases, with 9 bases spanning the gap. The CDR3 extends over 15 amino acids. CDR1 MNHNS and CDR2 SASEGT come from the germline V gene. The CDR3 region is CASSEAIDSSYEQYV. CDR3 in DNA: TGTGCCAGCAGTGAAGCGATCGACAGCTCCTACGAGCAGTACGTC.

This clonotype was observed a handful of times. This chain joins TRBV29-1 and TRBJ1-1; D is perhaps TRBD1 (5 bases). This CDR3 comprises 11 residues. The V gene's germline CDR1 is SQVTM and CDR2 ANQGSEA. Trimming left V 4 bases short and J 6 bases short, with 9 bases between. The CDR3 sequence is CSVGQFSEAFF. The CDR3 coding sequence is TGCAGCGTTGGACAGTTCTCTGAAGCTTTCTTT.